The clone carrying this TCR beta chain has only a few counts. The antigen remains unidentified. These data originate in a study of T cells in localized non-small cell lung cancer. Findings and limits, study-wide: Without multi-region sequencing, intratumor heterogeneity could not be excluded.

Samples of adjacent lung (free of atypia) were collected at least 2 cm from the tumor margin. Clones were read by immunoSEQ multiplex PCR, and TCRdb kept only the in-frame ones, dropping some. This sample yields 1,000 to 1,500 clones, of which less than 25% are seen a single time; 33% belongs to the top ten. The ends lost 4 bases at V and 5 bases at J; junction bases unmatched: 8. This CDR3 contains 15 residues. The germline CDR1 and CDR2 sequences are SGHDN and FVKESK. The sample consisted of normal lung tissue next to the tumor, taken before any cancer treatment. This receptor was obtained from a man aged 35 to 70 with stage I lung adenocarcinoma. The V gene is TRBV14, the J gene TRBJ1-1; 9 bases agree with TRBD1. The CDR3 nucleotides read TGTGCCAGCAGCCCTAGGACAGGGGTGGGAACTGAAGCTTTCTTT. The encoded protein is CASSPRTGVGTEAFF.